This TCR beta chain originates from a study of response to subunit inactivated influenza vaccine. TCRdb redid the calling of the RT-PCR reads with MiXCR, one entry per CDR3 protein. The sample has 180,000 or so distinct CDR3 sequences; 10% to 15% are singletons. This clonotype was seen a few times. This CDR3 is 16 amino acids long. The V gene's germline CDR1 is SGDLS and CDR2 YYNGEE. V was pared by 3 bases and J by 6 bases, with 13 bases of the junction left unmatched. The sample was also linked to a second study, of T cells expressing NK-cell markers. This second report adds: UMIs accompanied the 5'RACE template switching by which TCR beta cDNA was made. Sequenced donors, eight in total, included seven who were HCMV-seropositive and one who was seronegative. About 1.0-8% of CD8+ T cells in more than 5 donors belonged to dominant NKG2C+ clonotypes. It is unclear if expanded NKG2C-expressing clones target HCMV antigens.

The sequence derives from a middle-aged man who received an inactivated influenza vaccine. This chain connects TRBV9 to TRBJ1-1; 8 nucleotides match TRBD1. This specimen was CD8+ T cells sorted from PBMCs, taken 11 to 12 days after vaccination. The CDR3 reads CASSGSPDRVDPEAFF. The CDR3 region has the DNA TGTGCCAGCAGCGGCTCTCCGGACAGGGTTGATCCTGAAGCTTTCTTT.